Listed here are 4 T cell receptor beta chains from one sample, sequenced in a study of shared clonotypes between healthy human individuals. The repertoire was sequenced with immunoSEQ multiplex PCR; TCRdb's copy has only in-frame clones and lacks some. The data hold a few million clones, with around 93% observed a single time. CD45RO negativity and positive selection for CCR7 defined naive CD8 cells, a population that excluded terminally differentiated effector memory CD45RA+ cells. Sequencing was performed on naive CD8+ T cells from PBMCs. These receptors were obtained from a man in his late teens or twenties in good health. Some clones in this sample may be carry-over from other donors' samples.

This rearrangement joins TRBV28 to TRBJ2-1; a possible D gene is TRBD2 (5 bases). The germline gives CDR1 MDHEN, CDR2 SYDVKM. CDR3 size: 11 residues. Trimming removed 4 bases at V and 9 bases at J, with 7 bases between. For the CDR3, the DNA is TGTGCCAGCAGTTCGGCGGGTGAGCAGTTCTTC. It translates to CASSSAGEQFF.

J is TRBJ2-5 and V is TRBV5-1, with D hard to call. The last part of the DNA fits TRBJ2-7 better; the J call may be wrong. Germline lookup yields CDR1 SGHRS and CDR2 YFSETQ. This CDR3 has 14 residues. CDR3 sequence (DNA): TGCGCCAGCAGCTTGGCGTGGGACTCCTACGAGCAGTACTTC. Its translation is CASSLAWDSYEQYF.

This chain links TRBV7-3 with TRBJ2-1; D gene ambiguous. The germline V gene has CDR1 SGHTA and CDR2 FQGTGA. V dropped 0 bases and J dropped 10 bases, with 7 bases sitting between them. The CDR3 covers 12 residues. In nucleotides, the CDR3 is TGTGCCAGCAGCTTAACTTTGGGGGAGCAGTTCTTC. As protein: CASSLTLGEQFF.

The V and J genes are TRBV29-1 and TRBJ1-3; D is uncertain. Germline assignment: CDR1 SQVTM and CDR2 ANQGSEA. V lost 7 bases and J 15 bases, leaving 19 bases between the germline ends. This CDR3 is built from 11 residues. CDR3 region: CSASTSSLEYF. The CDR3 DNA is TGCAGCGCCAGCACATCGTCACTCGAATATTTT.